This is a list of T cell receptor beta chains from one sample in a study of blood T cell repertoires in COVID-19. Sequenced by immunoSEQ multiplex PCR; TCRdb stores in-frame clones only, minus some. The profile shows roughly 300,000 clones, approximately 83% of them singletons. Sequencing was performed on peripheral blood. These receptors were taken from a woman between 45 and 65 years old who had recovered from COVID-19. Each CDR3 is given without its conserved first and last residue.

TRBJ2-1,TRBV9,ASSVEWGPNNEQF
TRBJ2-7,TRBV5-6,ASSLFSYEQY
TRBJ2-5,TRBV6-1,ASSAWTGGMWETQY
TRBJ1-4,TRBV25-1,ASSNGGGGEKLF
TRBJ2-7,TRBV19,ASSTQADRGHEQY
TRBJ2-5,TRBV5-5,ASSLDRGLIVGETQY
TRBJ2-1,TRBV6-5,ASSYGPPPGNEQF
TRBJ2-4,TRBV30,AWSSRGFLNLAKNIQY
TRBJ2-7,TRBV11-2,ASSSGLAGDYEQY
TRBJ2-1,TRBV7-9,ASSPPGLAFEQF
TRBJ1-2,TRBV6-2/TRBV6-3,ASSSGYGYT
TRBJ1-3,TRBV10-3,AVAASGNTIY
TRBJ1-5,TRBV4-1,ASSQGQGAGNQPQH
TRBJ2-3,TRBV5-1,ASSFYGTDTQY
TRBJ1-4,TRBV6-5,ASSIRQGKEKLF
TRBJ1-1,TRBV7-9,ASSLGGQNTEAF
TRBJ1-2,TRBV29-1,SVPPGAGTGHAGGYT
TRBJ1-2,TRBV2,ASSERQVYGYT
TRBJ1-2,TRBV28,ASSGGQGVDGYT
TRBJ2-1,TRBV28,ASLPAGISYNEQF
TRBJ1-3,TRBV7-2,ASRAGASSGNTIY
TRBJ2-1,TRBV5-1,ASSLEASGGYNEQF
TRBJ1-1,TRBV9,ASSGAQGTEAF
TRBJ1-1,TRBV2,ASRAETEAF
TRBJ2-7,TRBV5-1,ASSHGQGATSSLYEQY
TRBJ1-1,TRBV18,ASSPGGGPGAF
TRBJ2-3,TRBV30,AWSTRGVSLTDTQY
TRBJ1-5,TRBV5-6,ASSLAGDQGPQH
TRBJ1-5,TRBV15,ATSRDNREPQH
TRBJ1-4,TRBV28,ASSSGRTSGGEKLF
TRBJ2-4,TRBV5-1,ASSPREGRDIQY
TRBJ1-1,TRBV11-2,ASSQNQGAREAF
TRBJ2-1,TRBV19,ASNLAGGQSLSYNEQF
TRBJ2-1,TRBV9,ASSPRGSYSYNEQF
TRBJ1-4,TRBV27,ASGKSRDRAGDVEKLF
TRBJ1-2,TRBV7-2,ASSLQVTKGHGYT
TRBJ2-1,TRBV6-4,ASSDSGGDYNEQF
TRBJ1-1,TRBV12-3/TRBV12-4,ASTVTGDFEAF
TRBJ1-3,TRBV19,ASSIGRRPPEGNTIY
TRBJ1-5,TRBV6-1,ASSEAGGVNQPQH
TRBJ2-7,TRBV4-2,ASSPGLVPTYEQY
TRBJ1-3,TRBV19,ASRNRSSGNTIY
TRBJ2-3,TRBV7-9,ASSERGGPLDTQY
TRBJ1-5,TRBV30,AWSGTIQQPQH
TRBJ2-1,TRBV18,ASSPTGVSYNEQF
TRBJ2-5,TRBV5-1,ASSPREAAETQY